This is a list of T cell receptor beta chains from one sample in a study of T cells in Graves' hyperthyroidism and ophthalmopathy. MiXCR, run by TCRdb on the multiplex PCR reads, gives a single entry per CDR3 protein. Of fewer than 110,000 distinct CDR3 sequences in the sample, around a sixth are singletons; the top ten hold around two fifths. The source material was blood. The receptor source for this set is a woman in her fifties or sixties with Graves' hyperthyroidism. The CDR3 runs from the conserved cysteine through the conserved F or W. D genes are given only for firm matches. Size is stated for part of the rows, as once, few or many counts, or as a class when the clone is expanded.

J gene	D gene	V gene	clone size	CDR3 protein	CDR3 DNA
TRBJ1-1	TRBD1	TRBV5-1	many	CASSNHRGSNTEAFF	TGCGCCAGCAGCAACCACAGGGGCTCGAACACTGAAGCTTTCTTT
TRBJ1-4	NA	TRBV12-3/TRBV12-4	many	CASSLGGGFEKLFF	TGTGCCAGCAGTTTGGGAGGGGGATTTGAAAAACTGTTTTTT
TRBJ1-1	TRBD1	TRBV28	many	CASSLQGARSEAFF	TGTGCCAGCAGTTTACAGGGGGCTAGGAGTGAAGCTTTCTTT
TRBJ2-7	NA	TRBV18	many	CASSPLWGSGSYEQYF	TGTGCCAGCTCACCACTTTGGGGGTCGGGGTCCTACGAGCAGTACTTC
TRBJ2-2	NA	TRBV7-2	NA	CASSRWAGRAPDNTGELFF	TGTGCCAGCAGCCGATGGGCGGGCAGGGCACCTGATAACACCGGGGAGCTGTTTTTT
TRBJ2-7	TRBD2	TRBV29-1	many	CSVGKTSWEQYF	TGCAGCGTCGGTAAGACTAGCTGGGAGCAGTACTTC
TRBJ2-7	NA	TRBV14	NA	CASSQGPGALSSYEQYF	TGTGCCAGCAGCCAAGGACCCGGAGCGTTGAGCTCCTACGAGCAGTACTTC
TRBJ2-1	NA	TRBV18	many	CASSTRLDEQFF	TGTGCCAGCTCAACCAGACTCGATGAGCAGTTCTTC
TRBJ2-1	NA	TRBV30	many	CAWIPDAVAYNEQFF	TGTGCCTGGATACCCGACGCCGTCGCCTACAATGAGCAGTTCTTC
TRBJ2-1	NA	TRBV9	many	CASSETTALSYNEQFF	TGTGCCAGCAGCGAGACTACAGCGCTCTCCTACAATGAGCAGTTCTTC
TRBJ2-7	NA	TRBV6-2/TRBV6-3	many	CASGPPMAVSYEQYF	TGTGCCTCTGGTCCCCCCATGGCAGTCTCCTACGAGCAGTACTTC
TRBJ2-5	NA	TRBV5-1	many	CASSLGGQQETQYF	TGCGCCAGCAGCTTGGGTGGACAGCAAGAGACCCAGTACTTC
TRBJ2-7	TRBD2	TRBV20-1	many	CSARRATSGLYEQYF	TGCAGTGCCCGACGCGCCACTAGCGGATTATACGAGCAGTACTTC
TRBJ2-1	NA	TRBV20-1	NA	CSAIGLPGYEQFF	TGCAGTGCTATAGGGCTCCCGGGGTATGAGCAGTTCTTC
TRBJ2-2	NA	TRBV18	many	CASSPGRVRNTGELFF	TGTGCCAGCTCACCCGGACGGGTCCGAAACACCGGGGAGCTGTTTTTT
TRBJ1-6	NA	TRBV12-5	NA	CASGLGDTDLHF	TGTGCTAGTGGTTTGGGGGACACCGATCTCCACTTT
TRBJ2-4	NA	TRBV7-2	many	CASSLYSKNIQYF	TGTGCCAGCAGCTTATACTCAAAAAACATTCAGTACTTC
TRBJ1-5	NA	TRBV19	NA	CASSIGQVQPQHF	TGTGCCAGTAGTATAGGCCAGGTCCAGCCCCAGCATTTT
TRBJ2-2	NA	TRBV2	few	CASSDFWETGELFF	TGTGCCAGCAGTGATTTCTGGGAAACCGGGGAGCTGTTTTTT